This is a list of T cell receptor beta chains from one sample in a study of early T cells in non-severe SARS-CoV-2 infection. TCRdb re-called the 5' RACE reads through MiXCR, storing one row per CDR3 protein. The sample consists of more than 35,000 distinct CDR3 sequences, more than 5.5% of them appearing once. Sequencing was performed on whole blood. Source of these receptors: an adult who was a healthcare worker with PCR-confirmed SARS-CoV-2 infection or an uninfected control (not recorded which). Each CDR3 is given with its conserved first and last residue.

v_gene	j_gene	len	CDR3aa
TRBV25-1	TRBJ2-7	16	CASSESPGPGTYEQYF
TRBV27	TRBJ2-7	15	CASSPRRGLWYEQYF
TRBV29-1	TRBJ2-1	15	CSVDRIAGETNEQFF
TRBV6-4	TRBJ2-5	14	CASSEQGGQETQYF
TRBV2	TRBJ1-5	13	CASMGQGRQPQHF
TRBV5-1	TRBJ1-1	14	CASSTGQQEWEAFF
TRBV20-1	TRBJ2-7	15	CSASPYSGRSYEQYF
TRBV19	TRBJ2-3	15	CASSIARSSTDTQYF
TRBV18	TRBJ2-7	16	CASSATTGTGSYEQYF
TRBV5-4	TRBJ2-1	15	CASSLALADYNEQFF
TRBV4-2	TRBJ2-5	12	CASSQDTETQYF
TRBV3-1	TRBJ2-7	16	CASSQGLAGTYYEQYF
TRBV29-1	TRBJ1-1	12	CSVGRDATEAFF
TRBV9	TRBJ2-3	15	CASSVGAGDTDTQYF
TRBV4-2	TRBJ2-7	16	CASSQDGTSGSYEQYF
TRBV6-6	TRBJ2-2	15	CASSTATRNTGELFF
TRBV20-1	TRBJ2-2	14	CSARGTAGTGELFF
TRBV6-6	TRBJ2-7	14	CASGGRALTYEQYF
TRBV28	TRBJ2-6	17	CASSPPWLASGANVLTF
TRBV5-1	TRBJ1-3	18	CASSLGPGPPDSGNTIYF
TRBV3-1	TRBJ2-3	16	CASSQDLAGHTDTQYF
TRBV29-1	TRBJ1-1	15	CSVDELNTDNTEAFF
TRBV11-2	TRBJ2-1	15	CASSLVGSSYNEQFF
TRBV5-1	TRBJ2-7	12	CASGRKPGEQYF
TRBV30	TRBJ2-2	15	CAWSAGGEDTGELFF
TRBV12-3/TRBV12-4	TRBJ1-3	16	CASSPRPGPGRNTIYF
TRBV20-1	TRBJ2-1	16	CSASPPGLAYYNEQFF
TRBV20-1	TRBJ2-7	11	CSAIGEYEQYF
TRBV10-3	TRBJ2-3	16	CAISEQDRSSTDTQYF
TRBV28	TRBJ2-1	15	CASEIAPSSYNEQFF
TRBV10-3	TRBJ2-5	15	CAISGLAGGKETQYF
TRBV7-2	TRBJ2-5	16	CASSRIAGGPPETQYF
TRBV20-1	TRBJ1-5	12	CSVKDRDQPQHF
TRBV6-2/TRBV6-3	TRBJ1-2	14	CASSRYREDYGYTF
TRBV28	TRBJ2-4	16	CASSSPGDLAKNIQYF
TRBV20-1	TRBJ2-7	13	CSALGQGRYEQYF
TRBV7-2	TRBJ2-1	15	CASSLTADWRNEQFF
TRBV12-3/TRBV12-4	TRBJ2-7	12	CASSHTARRQYF
TRBV18	TRBJ1-4	15	CASSPDGQGGEKLFF
TRBV28	TRBJ1-2	13	CASSATDNYGYTF
TRBV27	TRBJ2-3	13	CASRQGATDTQYF
TRBV12-3/TRBV12-4	TRBJ2-5	13	CASTPQVEETQYF
TRBV9	TRBJ2-2	14	CASMGESYTGELFF
TRBV11-2	TRBJ1-5	15	CASSLKGTGYQPQHF
TRBV15	TRBJ1-2	14	CATSRDGQSSGYTF
TRBV5-1	TRBJ1-1	15	CASSITGRMNTEAFF
TRBV6-1	TRBJ2-6	17	CASSGRGSRSGANVLTF
TRBV30	TRBJ1-1	16	CAWSVNRGQVRTEAFF
TRBV11-3	TRBJ2-1	12	CASSLDSDEQFF
TRBV7-7	TRBJ2-2	20	CASSHLPGQGARERTGELFF
TRBV11-2	TRBJ2-1	17	CASSPRLAGGSYNEQFF
TRBV7-2	TRBJ1-2	15	CASSLGAGTDYGYTF
TRBV5-1	TRBJ1-1	15	CASSLGRIMNTEAFF